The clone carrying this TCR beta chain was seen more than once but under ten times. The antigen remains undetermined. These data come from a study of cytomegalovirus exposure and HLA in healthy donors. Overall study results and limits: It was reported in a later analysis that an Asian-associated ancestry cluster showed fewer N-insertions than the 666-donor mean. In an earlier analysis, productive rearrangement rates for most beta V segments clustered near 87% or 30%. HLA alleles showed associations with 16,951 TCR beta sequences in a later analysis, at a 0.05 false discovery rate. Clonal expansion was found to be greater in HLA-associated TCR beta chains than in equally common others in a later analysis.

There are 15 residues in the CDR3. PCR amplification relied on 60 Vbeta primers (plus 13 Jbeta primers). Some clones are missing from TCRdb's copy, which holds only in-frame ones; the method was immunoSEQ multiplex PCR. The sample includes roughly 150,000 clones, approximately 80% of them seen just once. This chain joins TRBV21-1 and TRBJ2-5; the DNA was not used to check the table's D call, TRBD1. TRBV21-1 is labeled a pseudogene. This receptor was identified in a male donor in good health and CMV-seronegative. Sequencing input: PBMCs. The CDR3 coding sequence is TGTGCCAGCAGCGCCCGGGACAGGGGGCAAGAGACCCAGTACTTC. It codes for CASSARDRGQETQYF.